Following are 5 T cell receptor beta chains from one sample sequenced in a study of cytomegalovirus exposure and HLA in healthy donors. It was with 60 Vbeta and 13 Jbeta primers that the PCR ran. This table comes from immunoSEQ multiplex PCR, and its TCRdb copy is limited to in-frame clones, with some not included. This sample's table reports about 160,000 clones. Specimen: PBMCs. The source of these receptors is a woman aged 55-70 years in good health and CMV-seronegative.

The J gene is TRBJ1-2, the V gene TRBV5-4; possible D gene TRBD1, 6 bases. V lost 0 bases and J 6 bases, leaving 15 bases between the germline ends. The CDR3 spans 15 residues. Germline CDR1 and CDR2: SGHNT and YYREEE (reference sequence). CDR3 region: CASSLGVAGDNGYTF. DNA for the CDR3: TGTGCCAGCAGCTTGGGGGTTGCGGGGGACAATGGCTACACCTTC.

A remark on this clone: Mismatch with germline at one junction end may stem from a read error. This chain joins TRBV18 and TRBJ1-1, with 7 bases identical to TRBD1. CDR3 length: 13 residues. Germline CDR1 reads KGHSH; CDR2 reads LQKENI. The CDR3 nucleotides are TGTGCCGGCTCACAGGGGATGAACACTGAAGCTTTCTTT. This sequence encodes CAGSQGMNTEAFF.

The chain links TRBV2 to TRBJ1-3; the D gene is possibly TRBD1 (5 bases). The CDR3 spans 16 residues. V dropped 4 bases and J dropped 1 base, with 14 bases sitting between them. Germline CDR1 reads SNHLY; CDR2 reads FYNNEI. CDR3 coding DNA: TGTGCCAGCAGTGGGGCAGGGTCCAGGTCTGGAAACACCATATATTTT. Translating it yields CASSGAGSRSGNTIYF. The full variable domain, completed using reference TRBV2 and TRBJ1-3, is EPEVTQTPSHQVTQMGQEVILRCVPISNHLYFYWYRQILGQKVEFLVSFYNNEISEKSEIFDDQFSVERPDGSNFTLKIRSTKLEDSAMYFCASSGAGSRSGNTIYFGEGSWLTVV.

The DNA of the CDR3 is TGTGCCAGCAGCTTACTACCCACCGGGGAGCTGTTTTTT. It yields the protein CASSLLPTGELFF. The rearrangement joins TRBV7-2 to TRBJ2-2; D ambiguous. V was shortened by 2 bases and J by 4 bases, with 5 bases between the two germline ends. This CDR3 comprises 13 residues. Germline CDR1 is SGHTA and CDR2 is FQGNSA.

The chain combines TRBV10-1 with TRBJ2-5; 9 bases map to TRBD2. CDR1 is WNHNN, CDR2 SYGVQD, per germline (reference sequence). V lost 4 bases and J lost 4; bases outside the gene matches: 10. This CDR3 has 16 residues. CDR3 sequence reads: CASSVGLAGLGETQYF. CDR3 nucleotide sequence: TGCGCCAGCAGTGTGGGCCTAGCGGGACTGGGAGAGACCCAGTACTTC.